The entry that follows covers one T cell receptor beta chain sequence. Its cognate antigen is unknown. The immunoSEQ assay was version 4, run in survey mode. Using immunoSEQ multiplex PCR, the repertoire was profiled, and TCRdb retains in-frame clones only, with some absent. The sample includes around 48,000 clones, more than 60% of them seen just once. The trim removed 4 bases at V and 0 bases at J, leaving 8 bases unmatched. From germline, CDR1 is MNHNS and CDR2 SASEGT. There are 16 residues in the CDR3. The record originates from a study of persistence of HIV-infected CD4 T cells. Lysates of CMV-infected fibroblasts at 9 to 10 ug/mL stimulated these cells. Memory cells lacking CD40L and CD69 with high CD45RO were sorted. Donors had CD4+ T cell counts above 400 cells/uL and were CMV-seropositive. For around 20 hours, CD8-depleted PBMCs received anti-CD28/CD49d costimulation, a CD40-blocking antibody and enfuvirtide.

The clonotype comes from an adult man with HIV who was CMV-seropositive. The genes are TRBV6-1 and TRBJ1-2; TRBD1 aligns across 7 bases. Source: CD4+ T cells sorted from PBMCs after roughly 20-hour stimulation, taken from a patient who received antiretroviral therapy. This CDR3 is CASSGRQGITNYGYTF. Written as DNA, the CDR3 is TGTGCCAGCAGTGGTCGACAGGGAATTACTAACTATGGCTACACCTTC.